These T cell receptor beta chains were read from a single sample in a study of T cell responses to AZD1222 COVID-19 vaccine. TCRdb's copy holds only in-frame clones and misses some; the assay was immunoSEQ multiplex PCR. This sample carries approximately 93,000 clones, around 89% of them seen once, and the ten largest clones take roughly 5%. The sequenced sample was peripheral blood, obtained 28 days after the second AZD1222 dose. The receptors stem from an adult who received the AZD1222 COVID-19 vaccine. Each CDR3 is given with its conserved first and last residue.

v_call: TRBV7-2; j_call: TRBJ2-1; cdr3_length: 15; cdr3_aa: CASSARTGVYNEQFF
v_call: TRBV5-4; j_call: TRBJ1-2; cdr3_length: 15; cdr3_aa: CASSRILLANYGYTF
v_call: TRBV9; j_call: TRBJ2-7; cdr3_length: 17; cdr3_aa: CASSAPVTSGGDYEQYF
v_call: TRBV14; j_call: TRBJ2-7; cdr3_length: 11; cdr3_aa: CATGPPYEQYF
v_call: TRBV27; j_call: TRBJ1-4; cdr3_length: 14; cdr3_aa: CASAQGNLGRKLFF
v_call: TRBV5-1; j_call: TRBJ1-2; cdr3_length: 14; cdr3_aa: CASSQADPNYGYTF
v_call: TRBV11-3; j_call: TRBJ2-5; cdr3_length: 11; cdr3_aa: CASSLKETQYF
v_call: TRBV30; j_call: TRBJ2-3; cdr3_length: 16; cdr3_aa: CAWSGSTSGITDTQYF
v_call: TRBV11-3; j_call: TRBJ1-3; cdr3_length: 13; cdr3_aa: CASSPVGEDTIYF
v_call: TRBV7-2; j_call: TRBJ1-1; cdr3_length: 14; cdr3_aa: CASSFQGGSTEAFF
v_call: TRBV7-9; j_call: TRBJ1-3; cdr3_length: 16; cdr3_aa: CASIPPPPVPGNTIYF
v_call: TRBV4-1; j_call: TRBJ2-7; cdr3_length: 17; cdr3_aa: CASSPYSGGQVAYEQYF
v_call: TRBV6-1; j_call: TRBJ1-3; cdr3_length: 15; cdr3_aa: CASSEYVSSGNTIYF
v_call: TRBV28; j_call: TRBJ1-6; cdr3_length: 15; cdr3_aa: CASRRGGGGNSPLHF
v_call: TRBV5-1; j_call: TRBJ1-3; cdr3_length: 16; cdr3_aa: CASSTSPSGSGNTIYF
v_call: TRBV7-2; j_call: TRBJ1-1; cdr3_length: 15; cdr3_aa: CASSSMGGVNTEAFF
v_call: TRBV5-5; j_call: TRBJ1-6; cdr3_length: 16; cdr3_aa: CASSLRSPGPYSPLHF
v_call: TRBV6-1; j_call: TRBJ2-1; cdr3_length: 16; cdr3_aa: CASSEGHSPSYNEQFF
v_call: TRBV3-1/TRBV3-2; j_call: TRBJ1-2; cdr3_length: 22; cdr3_aa: CASSQDDEEEQNAWPLFYGYTF
v_call: TRBV4-1; j_call: TRBJ1-2; cdr3_length: 15; cdr3_aa: CASSQDPSGSYGYTF
v_call: TRBV5-1; j_call: TRBJ1-1; cdr3_length: 15; cdr3_aa: CASLRSPGQNTEAFF
v_call: TRBV11-2; j_call: TRBJ2-7; cdr3_length: 15; cdr3_aa: CASSLRAGSSYEQYF
v_call: TRBV10-2; j_call: TRBJ1-2; cdr3_length: 15; cdr3_aa: CASSDAGNWGYGYTF
v_call: TRBV9; j_call: TRBJ1-3; cdr3_length: 19; cdr3_aa: CASSALIGGGTGSGNTIYF
v_call: TRBV7-2; j_call: TRBJ2-7; cdr3_length: 15; cdr3_aa: CASSLGRGEAYEQYF
v_call: TRBV7-2; j_call: TRBJ2-5; cdr3_length: 13; cdr3_aa: CASSLGRQETQYF
v_call: TRBV7-8; j_call: TRBJ2-1; cdr3_length: 16; cdr3_aa: CASSSYRGTSPNEQFF
v_call: TRBV30; j_call: TRBJ1-2; cdr3_length: 18; cdr3_aa: CAWSVRGVEQLRGLGYTF
v_call: TRBV9; j_call: TRBJ2-3; cdr3_length: 12; cdr3_aa: CASSGPSDTQYF
v_call: TRBV14; j_call: TRBJ2-5; cdr3_length: 16; cdr3_aa: CASSQGTGTAQETQYF
v_call: TRBV7-9; j_call: TRBJ1-2; cdr3_length: 14; cdr3_aa: CASSFSLTNYGYTF
v_call: TRBV6-5; j_call: TRBJ1-2; cdr3_length: 12; cdr3_aa: CASRPGNYGYTF
v_call: TRBV6-5; j_call: TRBJ2-5; cdr3_length: 14; cdr3_aa: CASSPFGGLETQYF
v_call: TRBV5-1; j_call: TRBJ2-7; cdr3_length: 16; cdr3_aa: CASSPEGGGFRNEQYF
v_call: TRBV6-2/TRBV6-3; j_call: TRBJ2-7; cdr3_length: 13; cdr3_aa: CASSLQGDYEQYF
v_call: TRBV4-3; j_call: TRBJ1-3; cdr3_length: 14; cdr3_aa: CASSQDRTGNTIYF
v_call: TRBV28; j_call: TRBJ1-1; cdr3_length: 15; cdr3_aa: CASSLQGSVNTEAFF
v_call: TRBV27; j_call: TRBJ1-4; cdr3_length: 17; cdr3_aa: CASTFLGTGGPSEKLFF
v_call: TRBV18; j_call: TRBJ2-2; cdr3_length: 17; cdr3_aa: CASSLGTGGANTGELFF
v_call: TRBV29-1; j_call: TRBJ2-1; cdr3_length: 14; cdr3_aa: CSVVGQVSYNEQFF
v_call: TRBV4-1; j_call: TRBJ2-7; cdr3_length: 15; cdr3_aa: CASSQTPGTADEQYF
v_call: TRBV30; j_call: TRBJ1-5; cdr3_length: 15; cdr3_aa: CAWSVSGQGGLTQHF
v_call: TRBV30; j_call: TRBJ1-2; cdr3_length: 15; cdr3_aa: CAWKSFGRGGYGYTF
v_call: TRBV11-2; j_call: TRBJ1-1; cdr3_length: 15; cdr3_aa: CASSLGTGWPTEAFF
v_call: TRBV2; j_call: TRBJ2-3; cdr3_length: 12; cdr3_aa: CASTGAGDTQYF
v_call: TRBV18; j_call: TRBJ1-2; cdr3_length: 14; cdr3_aa: CASSPGGSDYGYTF
v_call: TRBV14; j_call: TRBJ2-3; cdr3_length: 13; cdr3_aa: CASSQDWLYTQYF
v_call: TRBV7-3; j_call: TRBJ2-6; cdr3_length: 15; cdr3_aa: CASSLWGAGANVLTF
v_call: TRBV6-1; j_call: TRBJ1-2; cdr3_length: 14; cdr3_aa: CASSDGGTYLRYTF
v_call: TRBV7-8; j_call: TRBJ1-1; cdr3_length: 14; cdr3_aa: CASSLGSSDTEAFF
v_call: TRBV9; j_call: TRBJ2-3; cdr3_length: 15; cdr3_aa: CASSAWYSSTDTQYF